This T cell receptor (beta chain) was retrieved from a study of T-cell reconstitution after alpha-beta-depleted transplantation in children. Study-level points and caveats: The study traced high day-60 TCRbeta diversity in some patients to surviving recipient T cells and thymic progenitors. Two months or so post-transplant, alpha-beta T cells reportedly derived from several hundred expanded graft clones.

With 8 bases clipped from V and 4 bases from J, the junction kept 6 bases outside the gene matches. The CDR3 totals 12 residues. Germline V CDR1 and CDR2: SQVTM, ANQGSEA. The TCRbeta library was prepared with unique molecular identifiers. In TCRdb, the PCR reads were re-called with MiXCR into one record per CDR3 protein. This table has fewer than 1 million distinct CDR3 sequences, around 17% appearing once. As for this clonotype: Its target is unknown.

The sample consisted of PBMCs, mostly from graft donor cells, taken 360 days after TCRalphabeta/CD19-depleted stem cell transplant. This chain links TRBV29-1 with TRBJ2-5; 8 positions match TRBD2. This receptor was obtained from a male patient younger than 18 who had a stem cell transplant for acute lymphoblastic leukemia, so the T cells may come from the graft donor. The CDR3 protein is CSWRGVGETQYF. In DNA, the CDR3 is TGCAGCTGGCGGGGGGTTGGAGAGACCCAGTACTTC.